This T cell receptor beta chain appears in the sequencing data of a study of siplizumab effects on memory and regulatory T cells. Sequencing used immunoSEQ multiplex PCR; TCRdb keeps in-frame clones, though not all of them. The data show about 75,000 clones, with 85% to 95% seen just once and 5% held by the top ten. Sequencing input: CD8+ T cells sorted from blood. The TCR comes from a human donor in good health.

CDR3 coding DNA: TGTGCCAGCAGTGAGGTCAGCTCGGGAAACACCATATATTTT. As protein: CASSEVSSGNTIYF. The chain is built from TRBV7-9 and TRBJ1-3; D uncertain. The CDR3 length is 14 residues. Trimming removed 6 bases at V and 4 bases at J, with 13 bases between. The V gene's germline CDR1 is SEHNR and CDR2 FQNEAQ (reference sequence).